The 7 T cell receptor beta chains given below trace back to one sample, sequenced in a study of early T cells in non-severe SARS-CoV-2 infection. TCRdb re-analysed the 5' RACE reads in MiXCR, keeping a single row per CDR3 protein. The sample lists tens of thousands of distinct CDR3 sequences, roughly 5.3% occurring once. The sequencing input was whole blood. Every receptor here comes from an adult who was a healthcare worker with PCR-confirmed SARS-CoV-2 infection or an uninfected control (not recorded which).

The sample holds many counts of this clonotype. This chain connects TRBV7-9 to TRBJ1-5; D is undetermined. Looked up from germline, CDR1 is SEHNR and CDR2 is FQNEAQ (reference sequence). This CDR3 contains 14 residues. The V gene lost 3 bases and the J gene lost 5 bases, with 11 bases spanning the gap. Here the CDR3 DNA reads TGTGCCAGCAGCTTGGAGGGAGCAGATCAGCCCCAGCATTTT. Its translation: CASSLEGADQPQHF.

This clonotype was found many times. The chain has TRBV19 and TRBJ2-7, with D possibly TRBD2 on 5 matching bases. Germline V gene data show CDR1 as LNHDA and CDR2 as SQIVND (reference sequence). The CDR3 contains 17 residues. V was trimmed by 6 bases and J by 0 bases, leaving 21 bases between them. CDR3 protein: CASSERTSGSGSYEQYF. In DNA, the CDR3 is TGTGCCAGTAGCGAAAGGACTTCGGGGTCTGGCTCCTACGAGCAGTACTTC. Full variable domain (rest looked up from reference TRBV19 and TRBJ2-7): DGGITQSPKYLFRKEGQNVTLSCEQNLNHDAMYWYRQDPGQGLRLIYYSQIVNDFQKGDIAEGYSVSREKKESFPLTVTSAQKNPTAFYLCASSERTSGSGSYEQYFGPGTRLTVT.

This clonotype appeared many times. CDR3 sequence reads: CASSQSPGLTEAFF. CDR3 DNA sequence: TGTGCCAGCTCACAATCTCCGGGACTCACTGAAGCTTTCTTT. The chain joins TRBV18 to TRBJ1-1; D possibly corresponds to TRBD1 (5 bases). Trimming took off 4 bases at V and 4 bases at J, with 13 bases between the two ends. Germline loops: CDR1 KGHSH, CDR2 LQKENI. This CDR3 comprises 14 residues.

Many counts were recorded for this clonotype. The chain employs TRBV9 and TRBJ1-2, with 8 bases that match TRBD1. The CDR3 spans 16 residues. V lost 0 bases, J lost 1 base, and 5 bases stayed unmatched. Germline loops: CDR1 SGDLS, CDR2 YYNGEE. The CDR3 loop reads CASSVDAGGHNYGYTF. CDR3 nucleotide sequence: TGTGCCAGCAGCGTAGATGCAGGGGGCCATAACTATGGCTACACCTTC.

This clonotype occurred a few times. The V and J genes are TRBV24-1 and TRBJ2-1; 9 nucleotides agree with TRBD1. Germline V gene lookup returns CDR1 KGHDR and CDR2 SFDVKD. The V gene end was trimmed by 4 bases and the J gene end by 7 bases; junction bases not matched to a gene: 7. This CDR3 contains 15 residues. CDR3 bases: TGTGCCACCAGTGACACACAGGGGGCCTGGAATGAGCAGTTCTTC. Residues: CATSDTQGAWNEQFF.

This chain joins TRBV7-2 and TRBJ2-7; possibly TRBD2 for D (6 bases). V shed 0 bases and J shed 2 bases, with 11 bases lying between them. The CDR3 spans 15 residues. CDR1 and CDR2 from the germline V gene are SGHTA and FQGNSA. Here the CDR3 DNA reads TGTGCCAGCAGCTTAGCGCGGTGGGGGGCCTACGAGCAGTACTTC. It is translated as CASSLARWGAYEQYF. Complete variable domain (other parts from reference TRBV7-2 and TRBJ2-7): GAGVSQSPSNKVTEKGKDVELRCDPISGHTALYWYRQSLGQGLEFLIYFQGNSAPDKSGLPSDRFSAERTGGSVSTLTIQRTQQEDSAVYLCASSLARWGAYEQYFGPGTRLTVT.

The table lists this clonotype with a few counts. The rearrangement links TRBV5-1 to TRBJ1-1; tentatively, D is TRBD1 (6 bases). V gave up 4 bases and J gave up 1 base, with 11 bases separating them. CDR1 and CDR2 (germline): SGHRS, YFSETQ. The CDR3 is 14 amino acids. CDR3 sequence reads: CASSTPGQNTEAFF. CDR3 DNA sequence: TGCGCCAGCAGCACTCCGGGACAGAACACTGAAGCTTTCTTT.